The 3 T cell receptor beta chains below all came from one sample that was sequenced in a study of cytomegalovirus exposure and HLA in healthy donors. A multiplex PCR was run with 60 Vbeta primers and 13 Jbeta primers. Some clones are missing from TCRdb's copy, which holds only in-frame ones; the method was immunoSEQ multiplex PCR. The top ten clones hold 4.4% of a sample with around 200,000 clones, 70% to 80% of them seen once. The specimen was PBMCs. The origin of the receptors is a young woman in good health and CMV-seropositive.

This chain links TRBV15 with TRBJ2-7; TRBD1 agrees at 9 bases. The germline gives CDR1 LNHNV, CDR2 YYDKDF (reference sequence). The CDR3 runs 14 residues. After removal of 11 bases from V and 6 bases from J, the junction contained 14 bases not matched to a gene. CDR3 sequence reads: CASSRDRDVLEQYF. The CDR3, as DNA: TGTGCCTCCTCCCGGGACAGGGACGTTCTCGAGCAGTACTTC.

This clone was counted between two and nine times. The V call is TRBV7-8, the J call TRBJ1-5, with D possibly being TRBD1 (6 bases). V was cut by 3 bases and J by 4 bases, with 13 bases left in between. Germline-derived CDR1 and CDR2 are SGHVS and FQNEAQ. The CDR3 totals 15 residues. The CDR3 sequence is CASSLGRGGNQPQHF. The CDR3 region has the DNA TGTGCCAGCAGCTTGGGCAGGGGCGGGAATCAGCCCCAGCATTTT.

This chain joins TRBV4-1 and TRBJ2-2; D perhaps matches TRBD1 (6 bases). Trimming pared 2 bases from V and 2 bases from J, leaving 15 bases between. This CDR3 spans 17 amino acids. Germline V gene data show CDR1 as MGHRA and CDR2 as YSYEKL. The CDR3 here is CASSQFPGTFNTGELFF. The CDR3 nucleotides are TGCGCCAGCAGCCAATTTCCCGGGACATTCAACACCGGGGAGCTGTTTTTT.